This T cell receptor (beta chain) is from a study of shared clonotypes between healthy human individuals. With respect to this clone: The antigen is undetermined.

Study findings and constraints: A handful of donors showed sharing of about 5.5% of naive CD4 clonotypes. Non-shared clonotypes showed lower generation probabilities than clonotypes common to all four donors.

Caucasian adults living in Nashville, Tennessee, provided all samples. CD4+ cells yielded CD45RA+ naive and CD45RA-negative memory subsets. Looked up from germline, CDR1 is MNHNY and CDR2 is SVGAGI (reference sequence). Trimming pared 8 bases from V and 0 bases from J, leaving 16 bases between. This CDR3 is built from 16 residues. TCRdb's copy holds only in-frame clones and misses some; the assay was immunoSEQ multiplex PCR. The data contain approximately 640,000 clones, 72% of them singletons. The chain has TRBV6-6 and TRBJ2-2; maybe TRBD2 (5 bases). The specimen was memory CD4+ T cells sorted from blood. Subset defined: CD45RA-negative fraction. The sequence was obtained from a woman younger than 45 in good health. CDR3 amino acids: CASGSQAVTNTGELFF. The CDR3 nucleotides are TGTGCCAGCGGCAGCCAAGCGGTGACGAACACCGGGGAGCTGTTTTTT.